This T cell receptor beta chain came from a study of T cells in Graves' hyperthyroidism and ophthalmopathy. Remarks on this clonotype: Its antigen remains unidentified.

Amplification of TCR beta CDR3 regions used RNA as the template. HTBI primers were used for first-round RT-PCR of the TCR CDR3. TCRdb processed the multiplex PCR reads anew with MiXCR; each CDR3 protein has one entry. Here the sample spans about 700,000 distinct CDR3 sequences, about 45% being singletons. J was trimmed by 0 bases and V by 6 bases; bases with no gene match: 8. The CDR3 contains 16 residues. The germline V gene encodes CDR1 MNHNS and CDR2 SASEGT. The study's findings and limits: Most thyroid clonotypes that were expanded above 0.001 also turned up in blood. A 13 V-J signature model discriminated ophthalmopathy versus stable hyperthyroidism.

Pregnant or lactating patients were excluded, as were those with uncontrolled infection or other autoimmune disease. The chain is built from TRBV6-1 and TRBJ1-3; 7 bases agree with TRBD1. This clonotype was obtained from an adult man with Graves' disease, either hyperthyroidism or ophthalmopathy (not recorded which). Sequencing was performed on peripheral blood or thyroid tissue (not recorded which). This chain's CDR3 is CASSLLGTASGNTIYF. The CDR3 nucleotides are TGTGCCAGCAGCCTACTAGGGACAGCCTCTGGAAACACCATATATTTT.